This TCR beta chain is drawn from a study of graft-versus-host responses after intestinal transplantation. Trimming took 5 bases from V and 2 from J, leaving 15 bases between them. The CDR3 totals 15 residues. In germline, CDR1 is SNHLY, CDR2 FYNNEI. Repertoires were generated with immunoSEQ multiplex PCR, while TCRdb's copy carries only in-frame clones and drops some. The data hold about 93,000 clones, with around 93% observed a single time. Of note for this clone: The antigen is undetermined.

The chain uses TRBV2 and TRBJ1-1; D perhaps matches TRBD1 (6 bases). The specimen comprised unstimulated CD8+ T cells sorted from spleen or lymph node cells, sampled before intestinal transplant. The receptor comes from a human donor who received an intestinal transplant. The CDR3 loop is CASSPRTVGNTEAFF. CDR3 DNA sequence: TGTGCCAGCAGTCCCCGGACAGTGGGTAACACTGAAGCTTTCTTT. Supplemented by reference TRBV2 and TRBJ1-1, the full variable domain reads EPEVTQTPSHQVTQMGQEVILRCVPISNHLYFYWYRQILGQKVEFLVSFYNNEISEKSEIFDDQFSVERPDGSNFTLKIRSTKLEDSAMYFCASSPRTVGNTEAFFGQGTRLTVV.